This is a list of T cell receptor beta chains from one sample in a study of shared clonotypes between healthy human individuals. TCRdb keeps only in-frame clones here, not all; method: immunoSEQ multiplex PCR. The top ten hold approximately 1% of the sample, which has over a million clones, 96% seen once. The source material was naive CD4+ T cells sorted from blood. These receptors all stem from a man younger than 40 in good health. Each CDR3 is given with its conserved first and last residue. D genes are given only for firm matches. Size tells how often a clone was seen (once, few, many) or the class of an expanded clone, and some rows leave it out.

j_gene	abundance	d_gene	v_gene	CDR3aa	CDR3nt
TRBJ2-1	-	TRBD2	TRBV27	CASSLWLAGPRGQFF	TGTGCCAGCAGTTTATGGCTAGCGGGACCTCGGGGGCAGTTCTTC
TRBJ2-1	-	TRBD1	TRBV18	CASSQDRAGEQFF	TGTGCCAGCTCACAGGACAGGGCGGGTGAGCAGTTCTTC
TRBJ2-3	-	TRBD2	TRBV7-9	CASSLAAGGTRMWTDTQYF	TGTGCCAGCAGCTTAGCGGCGGGAGGGACCCGGATGTGGACAGATACGCAGTATTTT
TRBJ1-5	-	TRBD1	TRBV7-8	CASSLGTGSGNQPQHF	TGTGCCAGCAGCTTAGGGACAGGGTCAGGAAATCAGCCCCAGCATTTT
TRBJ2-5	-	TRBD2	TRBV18	CAGSPVAGTRRETQYF	TGTGCCGGCTCACCAGTTGCAGGGACTAGAAGGGAGACCCAGTACTTC
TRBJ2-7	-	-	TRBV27	CASSLSTGYRFGVQYF	TGTGCCAGCAGTTTATCGACCGGGTATCGTTTCGGTGTGCAGTACTTC
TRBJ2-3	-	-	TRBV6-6	CASNPSGLPDTQYF	TGTGCCAGCAACCCGTCGGGGCTCCCAGATACGCAGTATTTT
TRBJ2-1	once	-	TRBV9	CASSPGYGFNEQFF	TGTGCCAGCAGCCCCGGTTACGGGTTCAATGAGCAGTTCTTC
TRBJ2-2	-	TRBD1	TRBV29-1	CSVRTGITNTGELFF	TGCAGCGTAAGGACAGGAATCACTAACACCGGGGAGCTGTTTTTT
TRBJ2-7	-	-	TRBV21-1	CASSKVHSAYEQYF	TGTGCCAGCAGCAAAGTGCACAGCGCCTACGAGCAGTACTTC
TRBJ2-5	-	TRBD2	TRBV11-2	CASSLGRERGETQYF	TGTGCCAGCAGCTTAGGGAGGGAGCGGGGGGAGACCCAGTACTTC
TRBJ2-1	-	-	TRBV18	CASQEDSYNEQFF	TGTGCCAGCCAGGAGGACAGCTACAATGAGCAGTTCTTC
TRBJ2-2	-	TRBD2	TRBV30	CAWDFRRTSGPKVPGELFF	TGTGCCTGGGATTTTAGACGGACTAGCGGTCCAAAGGTCCCCGGGGAGCTGTTTTTT
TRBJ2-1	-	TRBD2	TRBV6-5	CASRGLAGPGVQFF	TGTGCCAGCAGGGGACTAGCGGGACCAGGCGTCCAGTTCTTC
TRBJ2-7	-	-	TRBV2	CASSGSLGPWYF	TGTGCCAGCAGTGGGTCCTTGGGGCCATGGTACTTC
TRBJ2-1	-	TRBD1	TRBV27	CASRLQRTGTPSYNEQFF	TGTGCCAGCAGATTACAAAGGACAGGGACCCCTTCATACAATGAGCAGTTCTTC
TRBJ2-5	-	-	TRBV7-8	CASSLARRETQYF	TGTGCCAGCAGCTTAGCGCGAAGGGAGACCCAGTACTTC
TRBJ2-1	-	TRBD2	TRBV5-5	CASRLAGYNEQFF	TGTGCCAGCCGGCTAGCGGGGTACAATGAGCAGTTCTTC